This entry lists 25 T cell receptor beta chains sequenced from one sample in a study of regulatory T cells in long-lasting Graves disease. TCR beta libraries were built with iRepertoire HTBI primers and Arm-PCR of CDR3 regions. MiXCR was run by TCRdb on the multiplex PCR reads, yielding one entry per CDR3 protein. The profile shows about 330,000 distinct CDR3 sequences, around 15% of them singletons. Sample time point: newly diagnosed GD, antithyroid drugs for less than 3 months. There was RNA extracted from PBMCs, and the TCR library was made from it. The same data also went into a second study, on T cells in Graves' hyperthyroidism and ophthalmopathy.

Sequencing used peripheral blood mononuclear cells (PBMCs), obtained at new diagnosis, from a patient treated with antithyroid drugs. Source of these receptors: a woman aged 18-35 years with Graves disease.

This clonotype was seen a single time. The CDR3 DNA reads TGTGCCAGCTCACCCTCGTGGGACAACACAGATACGCAGTATTTT. Residues: CASSPSWDNTDTQYF. The chain is built from TRBV18 and TRBJ2-3, with a tentative D call TRBD1 (6 bases). The V end was cut by 3 bases, the J end by 2 bases, with 12 bases between. CDR1 and CDR2 (germline): KGHSH, LQKENI. This CDR3 has 15 residues. Full variable domain (remainder filled in from reference TRBV18 and TRBJ2-3): NAGVMQNPRHLVRRRGQEARLRCSPMKGHSHVYWYRQLPEEGLKFMVYLQKENIIDESGMPKERFSAEFPKEGPSILRIQQVVRGDSAAYFCASSPSWDNTDTQYFGPGTRLTVL.

The rearrangement joins TRBV9 to TRBJ2-4; 15 bases map to TRBD2. Germline V gene lookup returns CDR1 SGDLS and CDR2 YYNGEE. V lost 3 bases, J lost 2 bases, and 9 bases stayed unmatched. The CDR3 extends over 19 amino acids. CDR3 DNA sequence: TGTGCCAGCAGCGCCGGACTAGCGGGAGGGATGGGGACCAAAAACATTCAGTACTTC. It translates to CASSAGLAGGMGTKNIQYF.

This clonotype was detected many times. This chain connects TRBV2 to TRBJ2-5; 8 bases agree with TRBD1. With 7 bases clipped from V and 5 bases from J, the junction kept 6 bases outside the gene matches. Germline assignment: CDR1 SNHLY and CDR2 FYNNEI. The CDR3 consists of 13 residues. Here the CDR3 DNA reads TGTGCCAGCAACTCAGGGGGCGGCGAGACCCAGTACTTC. Protein: CASNSGGGETQYF.

The chain combines TRBV27 with TRBJ2-1; unclear D gene. V lost 2 bases to trimming and J lost 4 bases, with 18 bases between them. The CDR3 totals 17 residues. Germline values: CDR1 MNHEY, CDR2 SMNVEV (reference sequence). The CDR3 DNA reads as TGTGCCAGCAGTTTAAGGGAAGGTATCCGTTGGTACAATGAGCAGTTCTTC. Its translation: CASSLREGIRWYNEQFF.

Ten or more counts support this clonotype. The genes are TRBV10-2 and TRBJ2-2, with TRBD2 matching over 7 bases. Per the germline V gene, CDR1 is WSHSY and CDR2 is SAAADI. The CDR3 runs to 16 residues. V trimming: 6 bases; J trimming: 8 bases; junction bases outside the gene matches: 15. The CDR3 protein is CASRDGAGILLGELFF. The CDR3, as DNA: TGCGCCAGCAGAGACGGAGCGGGGATCCTTTTAGGGGAGCTGTTTTTT.

This clonotype was recorded many times. V is TRBV6-5 and J is TRBJ1-2; D gene unclear. Germline CDR1 reads MNHEY; CDR2 reads SVGAGI. V lost 4 bases and J lost 8, with 26 bases in between. The CDR3 length is 17 residues. Here the CDR3 DNA reads TGTGCCAGCAGTTCCCCGATACAGACGAAAACCCTTTGGGGCTACACCTTC. Encoded protein: CASSSPIQTKTLWGYTF.

The table lists this clonotype with many counts. This rearrangement joins TRBV5-1 to TRBJ1-1, with 7 bases identical to TRBD1. Per the germline V gene, CDR1 is SGHRS and CDR2 is YFSETQ. J lost 2 bases, V lost 4 bases, and 5 bases had no gene match. The CDR3 runs to 14 residues. CDR3 residues: CASSQGQTNTEAFF. The CDR3 bases are TGCGCCAGCAGCCAGGGACAGACAAACACTGAAGCTTTCTTT.

This clonotype was picked up many times. The V and J genes are TRBV18 and TRBJ1-1, with unresolved D. Per the germline V gene, CDR1 is KGHSH and CDR2 is LQKENI. The CDR3 contains 12 residues. With 0 bases removed from V and 7 bases from J, the gap between germline ends came to 6 bases. CDR3 sequence reads: CASSPPGSEAFF. The DNA of the CDR3 is TGTGCCAGCTCACCACCGGGCAGTGAAGCTTTCTTT. Filled out from reference TRBV18 and TRBJ1-1, the complete variable domain reads NAGVMQNPRHLVRRRGQEARLRCSPMKGHSHVYWYRQLPEEGLKFMVYLQKENIIDESGMPKERFSAEFPKEGPSILRIQQVVRGDSAAYFCASSPPGSEAFFGQGTRLTVV.

There are a few counts of this clonotype. The rearrangement links TRBV6-1 to TRBJ1-5, with D possibly matching TRBD1 (6 bases). Germline CDR1 MNHNS, CDR2 SASEGT. CDR3 length: 17 amino acids. The V end was cut by 3 bases, the J end by 3 bases, with 18 bases between. CDR3 loop: CASSDLAGHRDNQPQHF. The DNA for the CDR3 is TGTGCCAGCAGTGACCTCGCTGGACACAGGGACAATCAGCCCCAGCATTTT.

In this sample, this clonotype turned up many times. This chain uses TRBV28 with TRBJ2-2; unclear D gene. Germline V gives CDR1 MDHEN, CDR2 SYDVKM. Trimming removed 5 bases at V and 9 bases at J, with 10 bases between. CDR3 length: 12 amino acids. CDR3 in DNA: TGTGCCAGCAGTACCGGACCCCGGGAGCTGTTTTTT. Translated, it gives CASSTGPRELFF.

The V and J genes are TRBV29-1 and TRBJ1-2; D is unresolved. CDR1 and CDR2 from the germline V gene are SQVTM and ANQGSEA. The CDR3 totals 14 residues. Trimming removed 1 base at V and 2 bases at J, with 11 bases between. CDR3 amino acids: CSVEARVGNYGYTF. DNA for the CDR3: TGCAGCGTTGAAGCCCGGGTGGGAAACTATGGCTACACCTTC. Together with reference TRBV29-1 and TRBJ1-2, the CDR3 gives the full variable domain: SAVISQKPSRDICQRGTSLTIQCQVDSQVTMMFWYRQQPGQSLTLIATANQGSEATYESGFVIDKFPISRPNLTFSTLTVSNMSPEDSSIYLCSVEARVGNYGYTFGSGTRLTVV.

In its sample, this clonotype was seen many times. The rearrangement joins TRBV20-1 to TRBJ2-3; tentative D call: TRBD2 (6 bases). The germline V gene encodes CDR1 DFQATT and CDR2 SNEGSKA (reference sequence). The CDR3 is 17 residues long. V shed 1 base and J shed 0 bases, with 17 bases lying between them. The CDR3 loop reads CSARAIQRAPSTDTQYF. The CDR3 DNA is TGCAGTGCTAGAGCTATCCAGCGGGCCCCTAGCACAGATACGCAGTATTTT.

In its sample, this clonotype was seen a few times. The V gene is TRBV19, the J gene TRBJ1-6; D uncertain. V gave up 6 bases and J gave up 8 bases, with 32 bases separating them. The CDR3 is 20 residues long. Germline CDR1 is LNHDA and CDR2 is SQIVND (reference sequence). The CDR3 protein is CASRRAADTPLLAVDSPLHF. CDR3 sequence (DNA): TGTGCCAGTAGACGGGCGGCAGATACTCCCTTACTCGCGGTGGATTCACCCCTCCACTTT.

This clonotype was seen at least ten times. The rearrangement links TRBV2 to TRBJ2-3; either TRBD1 or TRBD2 may fit D (6 bases each). V was clipped by 4 bases and J by 7 bases, with 18 bases between them. Germline V gene data show CDR1 as SNHLY and CDR2 as FYNNEI. This CDR3 comprises 15 residues. CDR3 in amino acids: CASSGGETGLHTQYF. The CDR3 DNA sequence: TGTGCCAGCAGTGGGGGGGAGACAGGACTCCATACGCAGTATTTT.

The sample holds one count of this clonotype. Its ends do not fully match the called genes, so a read error is possible. The chain joins TRBV6-2 or TRBV6-3 to TRBJ1-4, with unresolved D. Per germline, CDR1 MNHEY and CDR2 SVGEGT. The length of the CDR3 is 15 residues. The CDR3: CASSPCRRANERLFF. For the CDR3, the DNA is TGTGCCAGCAGTCCCTGCCGACGGGCTAATGAAAGACTGTTTTTT.

This clonotype was recorded many times. This rearrangement joins TRBV20-1 to TRBJ2-1; 9 nucleotides align to TRBD2. The CDR3 contains 15 residues. V dropped 0 bases and J dropped 9; count of bases not matched to a gene: 9. Germline CDR1 and CDR2: DFQATT and SNEGSKA (reference sequence). The CDR3 DNA follows: TGCAGTGCTAGAGATCTTGGCGGGGGGGCCGTTGAGCAGTTCTTC. Protein product: CSARDLGGGAVEQFF.

This clonotype has at least ten counts. The chain is built from TRBV28 and TRBJ1-1; weak D call: TRBD1 (6 bases). The V gene lost 6 bases and the J gene lost 1 base, with 15 bases spanning the gap. The CDR3 is 15 residues long. Germline CDR1 reads MDHEN; CDR2 reads SYDVKM. The CDR3 sequence is CASRGQGIKNTEAFF. CDR3 coding DNA: TGTGCCAGCAGGGGGCAGGGGATAAAGAACACTGAAGCTTTCTTT.

As for this clonotype: The final CDR3 position lacks the conserved phenylalanine or tryptophan, pointing to a likely read error. This CDR3 reads CASRSGELFS. In DNA form, the CDR3 reads TGTGCCAGCAGGTCCGGGGAGCTGTTTTCT. The rearrangement links TRBV2 to TRBJ2-2; no clear D. Germline V gives CDR1 SNHLY, CDR2 FYNNEI. With 6 bases removed from V and 6 bases from J, the gap between germline ends came to 2 bases. There are 10 residues in the CDR3.

This clonotype was picked up many times. This rearrangement joins TRBV12-3 or TRBV12-4 to TRBJ2-1; 7 bases map to TRBD1. The CDR3 loop spans 12 amino acids. J gave up 8 bases and V 6 bases, and 4 bases lay outside the gene matches. CDR3 sequence (DNA): TGTGCCAGCAGCAGACAGGGCGATGAGCAGTTCTTC. This codes for CASSRQGDEQFF.

Comment on this clonotype: A much larger clone sits a single nucleotide away, making a read error possible. The chain couples TRBV5-1 to TRBJ1-1, with unresolved D. The CDR3 totals 14 residues. Germline CDR1 SGHRS, CDR2 YFSETQ. The CDR3, as DNA: TGCGCCGGCAGCTTGGGTTCCGCCGGCACTGAAGCTTTCTTT. This codes for CAGSLGSAGTEAFF. The variable domain in full, with the rest retrieved from reference TRBV5-1 and TRBJ1-1, is KAGVTQTPRYLIKTRGQQVTLSCSPISGHRSVSWYQQTPGQGLQFLFEYFSETQRNKGNFPGRFSGRQFSNSRSEMNVSTLELGDSALYLCAGSLGSAGTEAFFGQGTRLTVV.

This clonotype was counted at least ten times. The chain has TRBV13 and TRBJ2-3, with 7 nucleotides matching TRBD1. Trimming cost V 7 bases and J 2 bases; bases outside gene matches: 6. The CDR3 has 14 residues. Germline loops: CDR1 PRHDT, CDR2 FYEKMQ (reference sequence). The CDR3 DNA reads TGTGCCAGCACCCTTGACAGGGCCACAGATACGCAGTATTTT. It codes for CASTLDRATDTQYF.

This chain uses TRBV18 with TRBJ2-3; 10 bases are a match to TRBD2. Germline-derived CDR1 and CDR2 are KGHSH and LQKENI. V lost 1 base to trimming and J lost 2 bases; unmatched junction nucleotides: 3. The length of the CDR3 is 16 residues. The CDR3 coding sequence is TGTGCCAGCTCACCACAGGGACTAGCGTTCACAGATACGCAGTATTTT. The encoded protein is CASSPQGLAFTDTQYF.

The sample holds many counts of this clonotype. The chain joins TRBV20-1 to TRBJ1-5; 9 bases are a match to TRBD1. Trimming cost V 6 bases and J 7 bases; bases outside gene matches: 7. The germline gives CDR1 DFQATT, CDR2 SNEGSKA (reference sequence). CDR3 length equals 13 residues. CDR3 bases: TGCAGTGCGCTGGGACAGGGCGACCAGCCCCAGCATTTT. This sequence encodes CSALGQGDQPQHF.

This clonotype was counted a single time. CDR3 in DNA: TGTGCCAGTAGTAAACAGCAGGGGATGGGCACTGAAGCTTTCTTT. Translated: CASSKQQGMGTEAFF. The rearrangement uses TRBV19 and TRBJ1-1; D is possibly TRBD1 (6 bases). CDR1 is LNHDA, CDR2 SQIVND, per germline (reference sequence). The CDR3 is 15 amino acids. Deletions cut 4 bases from V and 4 bases from J, with 16 bases between.

This clonotype came up many times. This chain connects TRBV18 to TRBJ1-1; unclear D gene. V shed 3 bases and J shed 4 bases, with 9 bases lying between them. Germline CDR1 and CDR2: KGHSH and LQKENI. The CDR3 is 13 residues long. CDR3 nucleotide sequence: TGTGCCAGCTCACCGTCGGTTTCCACTGAAGCTTTCTTT. Translated, it gives CASSPSVSTEAFF.